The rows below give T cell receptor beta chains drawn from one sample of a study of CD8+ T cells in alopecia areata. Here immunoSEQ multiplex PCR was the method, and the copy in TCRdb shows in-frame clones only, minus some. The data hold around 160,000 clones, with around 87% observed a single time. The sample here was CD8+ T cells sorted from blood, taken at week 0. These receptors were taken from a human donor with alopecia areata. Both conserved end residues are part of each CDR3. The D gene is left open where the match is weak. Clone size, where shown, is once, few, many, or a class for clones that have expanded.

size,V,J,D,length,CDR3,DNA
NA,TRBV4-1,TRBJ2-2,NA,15,CASSQVVGAAGELFF,TGCGCCAGCAGCCAAGTGGTGGGGGCTGCCGGGGAGCTGTTTTTT
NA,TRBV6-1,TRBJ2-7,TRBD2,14,CASRELRGDYEQYF,TGTGCCAGCAGGGAATTGCGGGGGGATTACGAGCAGTACTTC
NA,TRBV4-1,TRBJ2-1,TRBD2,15,CASSLREALYNEQFF,TGCGCCAGCAGCCTGCGGGAGGCCTTATACAATGAGCAGTTCTTC
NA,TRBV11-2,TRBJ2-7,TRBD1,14,CASSSGQGSYEQYF,TGTGCCAGCAGCTCCGGACAGGGGTCCTACGAGCAGTACTTC
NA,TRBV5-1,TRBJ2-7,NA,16,CASSLEGAPPAYEQYF,TGCGCCAGCAGCTTGGAAGGTGCGCCCCCGGCCTACGAGCAGTACTTC
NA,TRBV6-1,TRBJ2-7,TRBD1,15,CASSLAGTGGHEQYF,TGTGCCAGCAGCTTGGCGGGGACAGGGGGCCACGAGCAGTACTTC
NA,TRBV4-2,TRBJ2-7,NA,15,CASSGVETENYEQYF,TGTGCCAGCAGCGGAGTCGAGACAGAGAACTACGAGCAGTACTTC
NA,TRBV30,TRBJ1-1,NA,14,CAWTVVRWNTEAFF,TGTGCCTGGACGGTCGTACGGTGGAACACTGAAGCTTTCTTT
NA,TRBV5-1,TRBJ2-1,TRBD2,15,CASSIGTSSYNEQFF,TGCGCCAGCAGCATCGGGACTAGCAGTTACAATGAGCAGTTCTTC
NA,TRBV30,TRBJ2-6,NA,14,CAWSGGSGANVLTF,TGTGCCTGGAGTGGAGGGTCCGGGGCCAACGTCCTGACTTTC
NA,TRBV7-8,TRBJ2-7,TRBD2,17,CASIVFSGSASSYEQYF,TGTGCCAGCATCGTATTTAGCGGGAGCGCCTCCTCCTACGAGCAGTACTTC
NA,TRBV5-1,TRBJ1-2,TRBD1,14,CASSIDRGPDGYTF,TGCGCCAGCAGCATCGACAGGGGTCCTGATGGCTACACCTTC
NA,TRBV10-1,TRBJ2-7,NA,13,CASSPPGPYEQYF,TGCGCCAGCAGCCCCCCAGGCCCTTACGAGCAGTACTTC
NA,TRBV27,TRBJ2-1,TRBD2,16,CASSLGTSGRGNEQFF,TGTGCCAGCAGTTTGGGGACTAGCGGGAGAGGAAATGAGCAGTTCTTC
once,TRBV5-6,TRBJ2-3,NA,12,CASSWEVDTQYF,TGTGCCAGCAGCTGGGAGGTGGATACGCAGTATTTT
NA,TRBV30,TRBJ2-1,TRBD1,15,CAWSLGDRAYNEQFF,TGTGCCTGGAGCCTTGGCGACAGGGCCTACAATGAGCAGTTCTTC
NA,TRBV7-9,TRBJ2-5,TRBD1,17,CASSHSEDRGGRETQYF,TGTGCCAGCAGCCATAGTGAGGACAGGGGTGGCAGGGAGACCCAGTACTTC
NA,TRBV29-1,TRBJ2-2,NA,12,CSVLSPVGELFF,TGCAGCGTCCTGAGCCCGGTTGGGGAGCTGTTTTTT
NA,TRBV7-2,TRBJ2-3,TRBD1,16,CASIQRRQGETDTQYF,TGTGCCAGCATCCAACGAAGACAGGGTGAAACAGATACGCAGTATTTT
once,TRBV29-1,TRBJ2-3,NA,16,CSVEDSATASTDTQYF,TGCAGCGTTGAAGATTCGGCCACGGCAAGCACAGATACGCAGTATTTT
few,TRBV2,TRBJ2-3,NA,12,CASSVVADTQYF,TGTGCCAGCAGTGTAGTTGCAGATACGCAGTATTTT
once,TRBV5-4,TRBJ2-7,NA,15,CASSPGVGFSYEQYF,TGTGCCAGCAGCCCGGGGGTCGGGTTCTCCTACGAGCAGTACTTC
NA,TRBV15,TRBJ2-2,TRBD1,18,CATSRDRQGTENTGELFF,TGTGCCACCAGCAGAGATCGACAGGGGACAGAAAACACCGGGGAGCTGTTTTTT
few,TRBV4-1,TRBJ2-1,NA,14,CASSQVGGAHEQFF,TGCGCCAGCAGCCAAGTAGGAGGAGCCCATGAGCAGTTCTTC
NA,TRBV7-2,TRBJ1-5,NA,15,CASSLSGPSNQPQHF,TGTGCCAGCAGCTTATCAGGGCCTTCAAATCAGCCCCAGCATTTT
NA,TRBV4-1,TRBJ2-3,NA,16,CASSSTGKGSTDTQYF,TGCGCCAGCAGCAGTACAGGGAAGGGTTCAACAGATACGCAGTATTTT
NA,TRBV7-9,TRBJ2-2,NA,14,CASSPPVGAGELFF,TGTGCCAGCAGCCCCCCTGTGGGGGCCGGGGAGCTGTTTTTT
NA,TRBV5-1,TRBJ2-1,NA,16,CASSLWTGQNYNEQFF,TGCGCCAGCAGCCTCTGGACGGGACAAAATTACAATGAGCAGTTCTTC
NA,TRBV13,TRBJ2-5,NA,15,CASSLSGPIQETQYF,TGTGCCAGCAGCTTATCAGGGCCGATCCAAGAGACCCAGTACTTC
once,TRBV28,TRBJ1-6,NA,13,CASSLQGRSPLHF,TGTGCCAGCAGTTTACAGGGTCGTTCACCCCTCCACTTT
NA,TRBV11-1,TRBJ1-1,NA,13,CASSFPVDAEAFF,TGTGCCAGCAGCTTCCCGGTCGATGCTGAAGCTTTCTTT
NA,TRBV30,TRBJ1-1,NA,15,CAFLKYGTHNTEAFF,TGTGCCTTCCTAAAGTACGGGACTCACAACACTGAAGCTTTCTTT
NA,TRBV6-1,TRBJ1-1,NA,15,CASSEAGQLNTEAFF,TGTGCCAGCAGTGAAGCAGGGCAGCTCAACACTGAAGCTTTCTTT
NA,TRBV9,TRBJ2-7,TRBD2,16,CASSVATGTSENEQYF,TGTGCCAGCAGCGTAGCTACCGGGACTAGCGAGAACGAGCAGTACTTC
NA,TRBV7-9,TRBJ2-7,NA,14,CASSFGTGTYEQYF,TGTGCCAGCAGCTTCGGGACCGGTACCTACGAGCAGTACTTC
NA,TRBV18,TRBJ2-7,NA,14,CASSHPGHMYEQYF,TGTGCCAGCTCACATCCGGGACATATGTACGAGCAGTACTTC
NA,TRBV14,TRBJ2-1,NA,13,CASSQARYNEQFF,TGTGCCAGCAGCCAAGCTCGGTACAATGAGCAGTTCTTC
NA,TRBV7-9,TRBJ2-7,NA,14,CASSLTGPNYEQYF,TGTGCCAGCAGCTTGACGGGGCCTAACTACGAGCAGTACTTC
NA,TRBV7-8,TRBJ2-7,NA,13,CASRDASSYEQYF,TGTGCCAGCAGGGACGCCAGCTCCTACGAGCAGTACTTC
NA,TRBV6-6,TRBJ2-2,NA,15,CASSALQGKAGELFF,TGTGCCAGCTCCGCCCTACAGGGCAAGGCCGGGGAGCTGTTTTTT
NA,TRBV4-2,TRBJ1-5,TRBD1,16,CASSQLGGTGNQPQHF,TGTGCCAGCAGCCAGCTTGGGGGGACAGGGAATCAGCCCCAGCATTTT
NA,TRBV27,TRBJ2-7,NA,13,CASSSDAAYEQYF,TGTGCCAGCAGTTCCGACGCAGCCTACGAGCAGTACTTC
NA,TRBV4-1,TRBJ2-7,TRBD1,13,CASSQRDSYEQYF,TGCGCCAGCAGCCAACGGGACAGCTACGAGCAGTACTTC
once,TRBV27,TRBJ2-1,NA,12,CASSLNRDQQFF,TGTGCCAGCAGTTTAAACCGGGACCAGCAGTTCTTC
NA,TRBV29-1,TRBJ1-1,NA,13,CSVATGGDTEAFF,TGCAGCGTTGCAACCGGGGGCGACACTGAAGCTTTCTTT
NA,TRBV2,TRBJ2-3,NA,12,CASSASSQIRDF,TGTGCCAGCAGTGCCAGCTCACAAATACGCGATTTT
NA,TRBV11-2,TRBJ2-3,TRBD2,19,CASSLDAWAGLAATDTQYF,TGTGCCAGCAGCTTAGACGCTTGGGCGGGACTAGCGGCCACAGATACGCAGTATTTT
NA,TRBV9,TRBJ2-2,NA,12,CASSSGTGELFF,TGTGCCAGCAGCTCCGGGACAGGGGAGCTGTTTTTT
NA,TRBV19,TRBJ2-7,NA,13,CASSIGAGYGQYF,TGTGCCAGTAGTATAGGGGCAGGCTACGGGCAGTACTTC
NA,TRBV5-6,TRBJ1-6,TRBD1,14,CASTRTGENSPLHF,TGTGCCAGTACAAGGACAGGGGAAAATTCACCCCTCCACTTT
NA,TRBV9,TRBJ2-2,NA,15,CASSVGTLRGGELFF,TGTGCCAGCAGCGTAGGAACCCTCCGGGGCGGGGAGCTGTTTTTT
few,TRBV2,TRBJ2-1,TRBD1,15,CASSEVDRAYNEQFF,TGTGCCAGCAGTGAAGTCGACAGGGCTTACAATGAGCAGTTCTTC